The 2 T cell receptor beta chains given below trace back to one sample, sequenced in a study of T cells in Graves' hyperthyroidism and ophthalmopathy. RNA transcripts were the template for amplifying TCR beta CDR3 regions. TCR CDR3 regions were first amplified by RT-PCR with HTBI primers. Using its own MiXCR run on the multiplex PCR reads, TCRdb lists one record per CDR3 protein. The data show about 640,000 distinct CDR3 sequences, with roughly 20% seen just once and about 34% held by the top ten. What was sequenced was blood. These receptors were taken from a man aged 25 to 45 with Graves' ophthalmopathy.

As concerns this clonotype: A much larger clone lies one base from this, so it may be a read error. The J gene is TRBJ2-1, the V gene TRBV20-1, with TRBD2 matching over 10 bases. Per the germline V gene, CDR1 is DFQATT and CDR2 is SNEGSKA (reference sequence). V dropped 8 bases and J dropped 4; count of bases not matched to a gene: 11. This CDR3 has 15 residues. In DNA, the CDR3 is TGCAGTACAGCAAGCGGGAGGGGAGCTTACAATGAGCAGTTCTTC. Translation: CSTASGRGAYNEQFF.

The chain employs TRBV20-1 and TRBJ2-1, with 7 positions matching TRBD1. The CDR3 covers 16 residues. The junction had 8 bases not matched to a gene; V was cut back by 3 bases and J by 0 bases. CDR1 and CDR2 (germline): DFQATT, SNEGSKA (reference sequence). This CDR3 reads CSARKAQGSSYNEQFF. The CDR3 DNA is TGCAGTGCTAGGAAAGCACAGGGGAGCTCCTACAATGAGCAGTTCTTC.